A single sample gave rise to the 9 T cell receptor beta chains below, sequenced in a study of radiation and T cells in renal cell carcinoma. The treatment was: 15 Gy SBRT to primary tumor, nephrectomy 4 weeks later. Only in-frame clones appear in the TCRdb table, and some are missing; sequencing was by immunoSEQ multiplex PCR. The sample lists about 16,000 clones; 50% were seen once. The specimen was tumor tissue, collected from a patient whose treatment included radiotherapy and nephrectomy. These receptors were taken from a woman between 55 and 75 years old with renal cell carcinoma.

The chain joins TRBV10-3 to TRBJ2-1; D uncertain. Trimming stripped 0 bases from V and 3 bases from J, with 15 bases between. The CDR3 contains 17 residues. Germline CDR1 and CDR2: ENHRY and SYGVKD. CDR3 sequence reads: CAISESMAAKIYNEQFF. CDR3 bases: TGTGCCATCAGTGAGTCGATGGCAGCCAAAATCTACAATGAGCAGTTCTTC.

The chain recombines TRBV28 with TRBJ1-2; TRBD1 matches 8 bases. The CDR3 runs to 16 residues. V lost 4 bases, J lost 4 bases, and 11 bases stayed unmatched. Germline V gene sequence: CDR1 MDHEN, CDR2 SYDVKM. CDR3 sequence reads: CASSSTRTGSGYGYTF. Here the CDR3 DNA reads TGTGCCAGCAGTTCCACTAGGACAGGGTCGGGCTATGGCTACACCTTC.

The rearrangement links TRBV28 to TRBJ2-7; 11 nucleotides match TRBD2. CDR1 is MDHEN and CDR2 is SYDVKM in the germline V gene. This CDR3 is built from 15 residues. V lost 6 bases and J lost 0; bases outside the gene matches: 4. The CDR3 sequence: CASRPTSGSSYEQYF. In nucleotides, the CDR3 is TGTGCCAGCAGGCCCACTAGCGGGAGCTCCTACGAGCAGTACTTC.

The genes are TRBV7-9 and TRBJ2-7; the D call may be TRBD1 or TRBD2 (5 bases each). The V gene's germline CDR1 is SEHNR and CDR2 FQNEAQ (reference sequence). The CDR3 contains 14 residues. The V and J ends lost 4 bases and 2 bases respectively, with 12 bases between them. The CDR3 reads CASSSRESPYEQYF. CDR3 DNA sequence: TGTGCCAGCAGCTCCAGGGAGTCCCCCTACGAGCAGTACTTC.

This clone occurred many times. CDR3 amino acids: CASSPGQGEETQYF. For the CDR3, the DNA is TGTGCCAGCTCACCCGGACAGGGAGAAGAGACCCAGTACTTC. The chain is built from TRBV18 and TRBJ2-5, with TRBD1 matching over 8 bases. With V trimmed by 3 bases and J by 3 bases, 3 bases remained unmatched. The CDR3 consists of 14 residues. From germline, CDR1 is KGHSH and CDR2 LQKENI.

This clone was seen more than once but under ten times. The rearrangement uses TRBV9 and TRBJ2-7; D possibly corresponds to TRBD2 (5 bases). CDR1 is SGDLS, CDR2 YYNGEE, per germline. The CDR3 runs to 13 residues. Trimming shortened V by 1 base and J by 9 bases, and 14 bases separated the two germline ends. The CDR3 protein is CASSVSLERPQYF. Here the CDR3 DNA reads TGTGCCAGCAGCGTAAGTTTGGAGCGGCCGCAGTACTTC.

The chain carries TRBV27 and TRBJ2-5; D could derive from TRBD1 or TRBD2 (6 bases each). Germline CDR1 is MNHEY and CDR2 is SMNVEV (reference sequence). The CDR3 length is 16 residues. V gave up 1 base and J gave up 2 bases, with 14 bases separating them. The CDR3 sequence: CASSLFRLGGQETQYF. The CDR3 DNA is TGTGCCAGCAGTTTATTTCGTTTAGGGGGGCAAGAGACCCAGTACTTC.

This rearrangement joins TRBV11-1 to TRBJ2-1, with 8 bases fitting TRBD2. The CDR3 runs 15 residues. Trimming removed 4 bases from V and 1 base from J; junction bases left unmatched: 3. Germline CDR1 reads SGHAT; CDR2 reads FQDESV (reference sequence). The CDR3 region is CASSWERESYNEQFF. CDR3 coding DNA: TGTGCCAGCAGCTGGGAGCGGGAGTCCTACAATGAGCAGTTCTTC.

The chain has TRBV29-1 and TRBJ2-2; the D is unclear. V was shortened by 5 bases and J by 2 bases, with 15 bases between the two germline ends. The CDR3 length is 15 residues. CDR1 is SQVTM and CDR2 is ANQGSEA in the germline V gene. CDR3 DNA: TGCAGCGTTCTTCGGGCAGGATCTAACACCGGGGAGCTGTTTTTT. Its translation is CSVLRAGSNTGELFF.